The clone carrying this T cell receptor beta chain was counted once. The data were obtained in a study of blood T cell repertoires in COVID-19. In the study overall: Sites across the United States, Italy and Spain contributed samples from acute and convalescent COVID-19. PBMCs, B-cell-depleted T cells, or T cells provided the cDNA or gDNA that made up the material.

Source study methods: Amplification of reference gene primers was used by the study to estimate nucleated cell counts. Profiled with immunoSEQ multiplex PCR; TCRdb holds only in-frame clones, not every one. D and trimming come from the DNA, and the V and J calls and clone size come from that table. The data contain about 110,000 clones, approximately 88% of them singletons. CDR3 size: 15 residues. V lost 0 bases and J lost 5, with 10 bases in between. Germline loops: CDR1 MDHEN, CDR2 SYDVKM. The specimen was peripheral blood. The sequence was obtained from a man aged 50 to 60 with active or convalescent COVID-19. This chain connects TRBV28 to TRBJ1-4; D gene unclear. CDR3 region: CASSLWAGGNEKLFF. For the CDR3, the DNA is TGTGCCAGCAGTTTATGGGCGGGCGGGAATGAAAAACTGTTTTTT.